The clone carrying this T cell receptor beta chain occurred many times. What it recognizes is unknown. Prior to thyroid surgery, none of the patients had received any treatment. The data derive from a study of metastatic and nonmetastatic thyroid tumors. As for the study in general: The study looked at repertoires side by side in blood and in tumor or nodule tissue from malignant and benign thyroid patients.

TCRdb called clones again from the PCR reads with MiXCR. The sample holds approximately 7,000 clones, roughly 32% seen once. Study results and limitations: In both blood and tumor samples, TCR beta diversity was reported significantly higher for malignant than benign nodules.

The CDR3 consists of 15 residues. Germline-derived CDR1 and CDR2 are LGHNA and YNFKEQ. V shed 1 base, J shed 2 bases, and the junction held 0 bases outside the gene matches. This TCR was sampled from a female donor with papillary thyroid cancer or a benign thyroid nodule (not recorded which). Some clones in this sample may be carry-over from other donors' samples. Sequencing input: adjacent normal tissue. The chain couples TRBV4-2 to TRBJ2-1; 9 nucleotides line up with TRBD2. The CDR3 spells CASSQASGAYNEQFF. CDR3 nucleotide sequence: TGTGCCAGCAGCCAAGCTAGCGGGGCCTACAATGAGCAGTTCTTC.